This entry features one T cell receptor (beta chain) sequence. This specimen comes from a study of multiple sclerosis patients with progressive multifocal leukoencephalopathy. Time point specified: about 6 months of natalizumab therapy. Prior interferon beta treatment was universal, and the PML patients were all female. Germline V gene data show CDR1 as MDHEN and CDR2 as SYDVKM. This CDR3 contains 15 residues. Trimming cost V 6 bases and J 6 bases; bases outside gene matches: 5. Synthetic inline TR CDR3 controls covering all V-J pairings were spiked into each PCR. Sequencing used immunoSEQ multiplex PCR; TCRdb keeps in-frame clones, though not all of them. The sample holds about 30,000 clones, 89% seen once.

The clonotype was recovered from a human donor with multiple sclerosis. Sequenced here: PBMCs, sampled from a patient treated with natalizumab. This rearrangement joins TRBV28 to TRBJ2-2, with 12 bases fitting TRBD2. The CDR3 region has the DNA TGTGCCAGCAGCTTACTAGCGGGAGGCCCCGGGGAGCTGTTTTTT. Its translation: CASSLLAGGPGELFF.